Presented here are 24 T cell receptor beta chains from one specimen sequenced in a study of read filtering for tumor transcriptome and immune sequencing. The library was built from 400 ng RNA with molecular barcoded adaptors for alpha/delta and beta/gamma chains. MiXCR, run by TCRdb on the reads, gives a single entry per CDR3 protein. Altogether over 55,000 distinct CDR3 sequences are present, approximately 14% being singletons, with the ten largest covering 45%. Sample: a population of CD138-negative cells sorted from bone marrow. The receptors originated from a donor at least 40 years old with multiple myeloma.

This clonotype was recorded at least ten times. The gene calls are TRBV7-6 and TRBJ1-1; D might be TRBD1 (6 bases). The CDR3 loop spans 14 amino acids. Germline values: CDR1 SGHVS, CDR2 FNYEAQ. V lost 1 base to trimming and J lost 6 bases, with 12 bases between them. This CDR3 is CASSLGVDSPEAFF. The CDR3 DNA follows: TGTGCCAGCAGCTTAGGGGTGGACAGTCCTGAAGCTTTCTTT.

The gene calls are TRBV20-1 and TRBJ1-1; D is undetermined. CDR3 length equals 13 residues. V was clipped by 6 bases and J by 1 base, with 12 bases between them. Germline values: CDR1 DFQATT, CDR2 SNEGSKA (reference sequence). CDR3 nucleotide sequence: TGCAGTGCCACAGAAGGTGGGAACACTGAAGCTTTCTTT. Protein: CSATEGGNTEAFF.

This clonotype was seen many times. The chain is built from TRBV15 and TRBJ2-7, with D perhaps TRBD2 (6 bases). The CDR3 covers 15 residues. Germline CDR1 and CDR2: LNHNV and YYDKDF (reference sequence). V lost 4 bases, J lost 0 bases, and 13 bases lay in between. CDR3 nucleotides: TGTGCCACCAGCACAACGGGAGAGATCTCCTACGAGCAGTACTTC. Translation: CATSTTGEISYEQYF.

This rearrangement joins TRBV28 to TRBJ2-7; D might be TRBD1 or TRBD2, each matching 5 bases. CDR1 and CDR2 (germline): MDHEN, SYDVKM. The CDR3 runs 14 residues. Trimming removed 2 bases from V and 1 base from J, with 9 bases in between. CDR3 in amino acids: CASSLRGASYEQYF. The DNA for the CDR3 is TGTGCCAGCAGTTTACGGGGCGCATCCTACGAGCAGTACTTC.

This clonotype was recorded at least ten times. The CDR3 is CASSGDPSGIEQFF. CDR3 in DNA: TGCGCCAGCAGCGGGGACCCCAGCGGGATTGAGCAGTTCTTC. This rearrangement joins TRBV10-1 to TRBJ2-1; 7 bases are shared with TRBD2. V was pared by 6 bases and J by 9 bases, with 11 bases of the junction left unmatched. The germline gives CDR1 WNHNN, CDR2 SYGVQD (reference sequence). The CDR3 is 14 residues long.

This clonotype occurred many times. This chain connects TRBV11-2 to TRBJ1-2; weak D call: TRBD1 (5 bases). The V and J ends lost 4 bases and 4 bases respectively, with 19 bases between them. The CDR3 sequence is 16 residues long. Germline V gene sequence: CDR1 SGHAT, CDR2 FQNNGV. CDR3 nucleotide sequence: TGTGCCAGCAGCTCCCTCAGGGATAGCGCTGTCTATGGCTACACCTTC. Its translation: CASSSLRDSAVYGYTF.

This clonotype was detected many times. V and J are TRBV28 and TRBJ2-4; unclear D gene. Between the trimmed V and J ends, which lost 5 bases and 3 bases, there was a span of 11 bases. The CDR3 contains 14 residues. Per the germline V gene, CDR1 is MDHEN and CDR2 is SYDVKM. This CDR3 reads CASSLIGGKNIQYF. Written as DNA, the CDR3 is TGTGCCAGCAGTCTAATCGGTGGCAAAAACATTCAGTACTTC.

Only a few counts were recorded for this clonotype. The gene calls are TRBV29-1 and TRBJ2-2, with TRBD2 identical over 7 bases. This CDR3 comprises 14 residues. Germline V gene data show CDR1 as SQVTM and CDR2 as ANQGSEA. V trimming: 4 bases; J trimming: 3 bases; junction bases outside the gene matches: 5. The CDR3 sequence is CSVAASGYTGELFF. In nucleotides, the CDR3 is TGCAGCGTTGCGGCTAGCGGTTACACCGGGGAGCTGTTTTTT.

This clonotype has just a few counts. This chain uses TRBV5-1 with TRBJ2-7; D is possibly TRBD1 (6 bases). V lost 4 bases, J lost 1 base, and 15 bases lay in between. CDR3 length: 15 residues. CDR1 and CDR2 (germline): SGHRS, YFSETQ. The CDR3 DNA reads TGCGCCAGCAGCCCATCGCCCAGGGGTTCCTACGAGCAGTACTTC. Protein product: CASSPSPRGSYEQYF.

The genes are TRBV19 and TRBJ2-2, with TRBD2 matching 15 bases. V gave up 5 bases and J gave up 6 bases; unmatched junction bases: 4. This CDR3 is built from 16 residues. CDR1 and CDR2 from the germline V gene are LNHDA and SQIVND (reference sequence). CDR3 in amino acids: CASSLGTSGRSGELFF. DNA of the CDR3: TGTGCCAGTAGTCTAGGGACTAGCGGGAGGTCCGGGGAGCTGTTTTTT.

In the case of this clonotype: The junction and the germline gene differ at one end; a read error may be behind it. The rearrangement links TRBV28 to TRBJ2-1, with 14 bases that match TRBD2. The CDR3 runs 20 residues. CDR1 and CDR2 (germline): MDHEN, SYDVKM. CDR3: CASSKRPGLAGVGAYNDQFF. CDR3 nucleotide sequence: TGTGCCAGCAGCAAGCGACCGGGACTAGCGGGAGTTGGCGCCTACAATGATCAGTTCTTC.

There are many counts of this clonotype. The V call is TRBV15, the J call TRBJ2-1; D is uncertain. The CDR3 contains 14 residues. The germline V gene encodes CDR1 LNHNV and CDR2 YYDKDF (reference sequence). V lost 0 bases and J lost 5, with 8 bases in between. The CDR3 here is CATSRDYRDNEQFF. CDR3 sequence (DNA): TGTGCCACCAGCAGAGATTATAGAGACAATGAGCAGTTCTTC.

This clonotype was counted ten times or more. The chain joins TRBV7-9 to TRBJ1-4, with D possibly TRBD1 on 5 matching bases. CDR1 and CDR2 from the germline V gene are SEHNR and FQNEAQ (reference sequence). The V gene lost 5 bases and the J gene lost 6 bases, with 10 bases spanning the gap. The CDR3 extends over 13 amino acids. The CDR3 is CASSARRDEKLFF. DNA of the CDR3: TGTGCCAGCAGCGCACGCAGGGATGAAAAACTGTTTTTT.

This clonotype was detected a few times. The chain employs TRBV20-1 and TRBJ2-2; D unclear. V lost 7 bases to trimming and J lost 0 bases, with 9 bases between them. CDR1 DFQATT and CDR2 SNEGSKA come from the germline V gene (reference sequence). The CDR3 covers 13 residues. The CDR3, as DNA: TGCAGTGTTCGTGACACGAACACCGGGGAGCTGTTTTTT. This sequence encodes CSVRDTNTGELFF.

This clonotype was counted at least ten times. The rearrangement links TRBV12-3 or TRBV12-4 to TRBJ1-1; 7 bases align to TRBD1. CDR3 length: 15 amino acids. Trimming cost V 6 bases and J 4 bases; bases outside gene matches: 11. The chain's CDR3 is CASRRTQGRFTEAFF. CDR3 in DNA: TGTGCCAGCAGACGTACACAGGGGAGGTTCACTGAAGCTTTCTTT.

This clonotype was detected many times. This sequence joins TRBV12-5 and TRBJ1-1, with D perhaps TRBD1 (6 bases). V was cut by 0 bases and J by 6 bases, with 14 bases left in between. The CDR3 loop spans 15 amino acids. Germline CDR1 is LGHNT and CDR2 is FRNRAP. The CDR3 is CASGLVPGAKSEAFF. The CDR3 bases are TGTGCTAGTGGTTTGGTCCCGGGGGCGAAGTCTGAAGCTTTCTTT.

With regard to this clonotype: A far more abundant clone sits one base away, making this likely a read error. The chain couples TRBV7-2 to TRBJ2-1; 14 positions agree with TRBD2. This CDR3 is built from 17 residues. Germline V gene lookup returns CDR1 SGHTA and CDR2 FQGNSA. In DNA form, the CDR3 reads TGTGCCAGCAGCTCTGGGACTAGCGGGGGTAACTTCAATGAGCAGTCCTTC. Translated, it gives CASSSGTSGGNFNEQSF.

Many counts were recorded for this clonotype. The gene calls are TRBV6-1 and TRBJ2-3; maybe TRBD1 (5 bases). CDR1 is MNHNS, CDR2 SASEGT, per germline. Trimming pared 6 bases from V and 1 base from J, leaving 11 bases between. CDR3 length equals 14 residues. CDR3 amino acids: CASRRWGGTDTQYF. The CDR3 nucleotides read TGTGCCAGCAGGAGGTGGGGCGGCACAGATACGCAGTATTTT.

This clonotype was detected many times. This sequence joins TRBV5-1 and TRBJ2-1; D uncertain. The V and J ends lost 6 bases and 5 bases respectively, with 6 bases between them. Germline assignment: CDR1 SGHRS and CDR2 YFSETQ. The CDR3 is 11 residues long. CDR3 coding DNA: TGCGCCAGCAAATATGACAATGAGCAGTTCTTC. Translation: CASKYDNEQFF.

The sample holds a few counts of this clonotype. This may be a read error, as it is one base from a much larger clone. The chain employs TRBV6-4 and TRBJ2-2, with 7 bases identical to TRBD2. This CDR3 contains 14 residues. Germline V gene lookup returns CDR1 MRHNA and CDR2 SNTAGT. Unmatched junction bases numbered 0, after V lost 2 bases and J lost 3 bases. The CDR3 bases are TGTGCCAGCAGTGACCGGGGGGACACCGGGGAGCTGTTTTTT. Translated: CASSDRGDTGELFF.

V usage is TRBV7-2 and J usage is TRBJ1-5; 8 positions match TRBD1. Germline-derived CDR1 and CDR2 are SGHTA and FQGNSA. V was pared by 4 bases and J by 9 bases, with 11 bases of the junction left unmatched. The CDR3 sequence is 15 residues long. As DNA, the CDR3 is TGTGCCAGCAGCTCGACAGGGGTTATTGAGAGGCCCCAGCATTTT. Its translation: CASSSTGVIERPQHF.

This clonotype has ten or more counts. This sequence joins TRBV10-1 and TRBJ2-7, with D uncertain. In germline, CDR1 is WNHNN, CDR2 SYGVQD (reference sequence). The V gene lost 4 bases and the J gene lost 3 bases, with 10 bases spanning the gap. This CDR3 has 13 amino acids. This CDR3 reads CASSARGGYEQYF. In nucleotides, the CDR3 is TGCGCCAGCAGTGCTAGAGGCGGCTACGAGCAGTACTTC.

Many counts were recorded for this clonotype. V and J are TRBV27 and TRBJ2-1; 7 bases match TRBD2. CDR3 length: 16 amino acids. The germline gives CDR1 MNHEY, CDR2 SMNVEV (reference sequence). V was pared by 6 bases and J by 5 bases, with 13 bases of the junction left unmatched. This chain's CDR3 is CASSPSWRELDNEQFF. The CDR3 DNA reads TGTGCCAGCAGCCCCTCATGGCGGGAGCTTGACAATGAGCAGTTCTTC.

V gene TRBV29-1 combines with J gene TRBJ1-1; D call uncertain. CDR1 is SQVTM and CDR2 is ANQGSEA in the germline V gene. This CDR3 is 13 amino acids long. Trimming stripped 7 bases from V and 0 bases from J, with 12 bases between. The CDR3 DNA follows: TGCAGCGAACGGAGATATATGAACACTGAAGCTTTCTTT. Protein sequence: CSERRYMNTEAFF.